This passage covers 16 T cell receptor beta chains from one sample sequenced in a study of regulatory T cells in long-lasting Graves disease. The sample's time point: newly diagnosed GD, antithyroid drugs for less than 3 months. Construction of the TCR library relied on RNA isolated from PBMCs. The authors built TCR beta libraries using iRepertoire HTBI primers and Arm-PCR of CDR3 regions. From the multiplex PCR reads, TCRdb called clonotypes with MiXCR, one entry per CDR3 protein. This sample has fewer than 350,000 distinct CDR3 sequences, with 15% to 20% found just once. Here the sequenced sample was peripheral blood mononuclear cells (PBMCs), taken at new diagnosis, from a patient treated with antithyroid drugs. These receptors originate from a female donor with Graves disease.

The chain's CDR3 is CSASSRGGVRYF. The CDR3 DNA follows: TGCAGTGCTAGCAGTAGGGGTGGGGTTAGGTATTTT. The rearrangement uses TRBV20-1 and TRBJ2-3; D possibly corresponds to TRBD1 (5 bases). Trimming removed 3 bases at V and 14 bases at J, with 18 bases between. Germline V gene sequence: CDR1 DFQATT, CDR2 SNEGSKA (reference sequence). This CDR3 is built from 12 residues.

A few counts support this clonotype. Here the CDR3 DNA reads TGTGCCACCAGTGATGCAAAGGGGACTGGGGCCAACGTCCTGACTTTC. It translates to CATSDAKGTGANVLTF. The chain combines TRBV24-1 with TRBJ2-6, with D tentatively TRBD1 (5 bases). There are 16 residues in the CDR3. The germline V gene has CDR1 KGHDR and CDR2 SFDVKD. Trimming took off 3 bases at V and 2 bases at J, with 10 bases between the two ends.

This clonotype appeared many times. The chain employs TRBV10-3 and TRBJ1-2; D gene uncertain. The length of the CDR3 is 17 residues. The germline gives CDR1 ENHRY, CDR2 SYGVKD. Deletions cut 0 bases from V and 4 bases from J, with 18 bases between. As DNA, the CDR3 is TGTGCCATCAGTGAGTCTTTGGCCCCTGGGGTCCTCTATGGCTACACCTTC. Its protein product is CAISESLAPGVLYGYTF.

The sample holds many counts of this clonotype. V is TRBV27 and J is TRBJ2-7; 7 nucleotides agree with TRBD1. CDR1 is MNHEY and CDR2 is SMNVEV in the germline V gene (reference sequence). V dropped 8 bases and J dropped 1; count of bases not matched to a gene: 11. The CDR3 has 15 residues. Here the CDR3 reads CASGPIGQASYEQYF. The CDR3 DNA follows: TGTGCCAGCGGTCCCATCGGACAGGCTTCCTACGAGCAGTACTTC.

This clonotype was recorded a few times. This chain uses TRBV28 with TRBJ2-7, with D possibly being TRBD1 (5 bases). Between the trimmed V and J ends, which lost 3 bases and 7 bases, there was a span of 16 bases. The CDR3 has 14 amino acids. Germline loops: CDR1 MDHEN, CDR2 SYDVKM. As DNA, the CDR3 is TGTGCCAGCAGTTTTGGGTGGACCAAGGGGGAGCAGTACTTC. Residues: CASSFGWTKGEQYF.

This clonotype was observed many times. This chain uses TRBV5-1 with TRBJ2-1; 8 nucleotides agree with TRBD2. With V trimmed by 0 bases and J by 5 bases, 1 base remained unmatched. The V gene's germline CDR1 is SGHRS and CDR2 YFSETQ. This CDR3 contains 14 residues. CDR3 coding DNA: TGCGCCAGCAGCTTGGCGGGGGGGGACAATGAGCAGTTCTTC. It codes for CASSLAGGDNEQFF.

In its sample, this clonotype was seen a few times. V usage is TRBV4-1 and J usage is TRBJ1-2; D gene ambiguous. V was trimmed by 0 bases and J by 3 bases, leaving 11 bases between them. The length of the CDR3 is 15 residues. In germline, CDR1 is MGHRA, CDR2 YSYEKL. Here the CDR3 reads CASSQEGRRDYGYTF. For the CDR3, the DNA is TGCGCCAGCAGCCAAGAAGGGAGACGGGACTATGGCTACACCTTC.

Points on this clonotype: At one end, the junction sequence differs from germline, possibly due to a read error. The J gene is TRBJ1-4, the V gene TRBV7-2; D ambiguous. This CDR3 has 11 residues. Germline values: CDR1 SGHTA, CDR2 FQGNSA. As DNA, the CDR3 is TGTGCCATCAGCTTAGGTGAAAAACTGTTTTTT. It encodes CAISLGEKLFF.

In regard to this clonotype: This may come from a read error, since a much larger clone is one base off. The CDR3 reads CASSVPAGRSDTQYF. The DNA for the CDR3 is TGTGCCAGCAGCGTGCCAGCGGGAAGGTCAGATACGCAGTATTTT. This chain joins TRBV9 and TRBJ2-3, with 7 bases aligning to TRBD2. Per the germline V gene, CDR1 is SGDLS and CDR2 is YYNGEE. V was clipped by 2 bases and J by 4 bases; unmatched bases: 7. The CDR3 has 15 amino acids.

This clonotype was observed at least ten times. The chain couples TRBV2 to TRBJ2-7; the match to TRBD1 covers 9 bases. The J segment lost 0 bases and the V segment lost 6 bases, leaving 3 bases of the junction unmatched. CDR3 length: 14 residues. Germline CDR1 and CDR2: SNHLY and FYNNEI. CDR3 coding DNA: TGTGCCAGCAGCACGACAGGGGGCTCCTACGAGCAGTACTTC. Translated: CASSTTGGSYEQYF.

The table lists this clonotype with many counts. The rearrangement uses TRBV28 and TRBJ1-2, with 7 bases identical to TRBD1. V lost 5 bases, J lost 2 bases, and 5 bases stayed unmatched. CDR3 length equals 14 residues. CDR1 and CDR2 from the germline V gene are MDHEN and SYDVKM. The CDR3 reads CASSPDRVNYGYTF. For the CDR3, the DNA is TGTGCCAGCAGTCCAGACAGGGTCAACTATGGCTACACCTTC.

The sample holds many counts of this clonotype. The chain carries TRBV7-9 and TRBJ2-3; D not certain. The germline V gene has CDR1 SEHNR and CDR2 FQNEAQ (reference sequence). V lost 8 bases and J 2 bases, leaving 11 bases between the germline ends. This CDR3 comprises 13 residues. Here the CDR3 DNA reads TGTGCCAGCCGTCTACTCCCCACAGATACGCAGTATTTT. Protein sequence: CASRLLPTDTQYF.

The CDR3 DNA sequence: TGCGCCAGCAGCCAAGTAGGTGGACAGGGGAATCAGCCCCAGCATTTT. Residues: CASSQVGGQGNQPQHF. The chain combines TRBV4-1 with TRBJ1-5, with TRBD1 matching 9 bases. The CDR3 extends over 16 amino acids. V gave up 1 base and J gave up 4 bases; unmatched junction bases: 5. Germline V gene sequence: CDR1 MGHRA, CDR2 YSYEKL.

This clonotype was counted many times. This chain connects TRBV10-3 to TRBJ1-1; no reliable D call. CDR1 is ENHRY, CDR2 SYGVKD, per germline. The V and J ends lost 1 base and 2 bases respectively, with 8 bases between them. This CDR3 has 14 residues. The CDR3 region has the DNA TGTGCCATCAGTGAGTTGACCGGCAACACTGAAGCTTTCTTT. Encoded protein: CAISELTGNTEAFF.

This clonotype was seen many times. The chain uses TRBV28 and TRBJ1-2; tentatively, D is TRBD1 (6 bases). The CDR3 is made up of 15 amino acids. V was clipped by 6 bases and J by 5 bases, with 19 bases between them. Germline V gives CDR1 MDHEN, CDR2 SYDVKM. CDR3 residues: CASRPQRTVFYGYTF. The CDR3 DNA reads TGTGCCAGCAGGCCCCAACGGACAGTCTTTTATGGCTACACCTTC.

The sample holds a few counts of this clonotype. The chain joins TRBV28 to TRBJ2-1; D perhaps matches TRBD2 (5 bases). Trimming took 3 bases from V and 2 from J, leaving 11 bases between them. CDR1 MDHEN and CDR2 SYDVKM come from the germline V gene. The CDR3 is 15 amino acids. Here the CDR3 reads CASSFVSETYNEQFF. For the CDR3, the DNA is TGTGCCAGCAGTTTTGTTAGCGAAACCTACAATGAGCAGTTCTTC.